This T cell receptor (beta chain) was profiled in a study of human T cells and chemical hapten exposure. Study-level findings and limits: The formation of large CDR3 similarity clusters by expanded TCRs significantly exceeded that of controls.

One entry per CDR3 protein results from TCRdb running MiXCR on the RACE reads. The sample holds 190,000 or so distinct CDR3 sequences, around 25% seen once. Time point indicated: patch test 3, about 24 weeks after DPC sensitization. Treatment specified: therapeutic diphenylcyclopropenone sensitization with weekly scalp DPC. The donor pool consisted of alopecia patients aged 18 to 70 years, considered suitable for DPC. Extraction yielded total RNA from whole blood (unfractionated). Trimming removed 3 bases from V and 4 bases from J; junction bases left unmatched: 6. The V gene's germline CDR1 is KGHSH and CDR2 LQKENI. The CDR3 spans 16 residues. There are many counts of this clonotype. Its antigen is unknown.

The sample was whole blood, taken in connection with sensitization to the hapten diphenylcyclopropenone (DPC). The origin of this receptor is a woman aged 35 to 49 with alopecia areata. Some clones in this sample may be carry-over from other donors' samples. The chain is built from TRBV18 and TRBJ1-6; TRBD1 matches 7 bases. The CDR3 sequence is CASSPSGTAYNSPLHF. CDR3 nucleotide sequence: TGTGCCAGCTCACCTTCCGGGACAGCTTATAATTCACCCCTCCACTTT.